This T cell receptor beta chain was found in a study of human T cells and chemical hapten exposure. Study-wide context: Small differences in pooled library volume mainly drove the variation in TCR yields per sample.

As the library was built, unique molecular identifiers were attached to individual cDNA molecules. Per the original data handling: Counts of TCRs in each sample centred on a median of approximately 100,000 and extended from about 20,000 to 690,000. From the 5' RACE reads, TCRdb called clonotypes with MiXCR, one entry per CDR3 protein. The V and J calls reflect TCRdb's pipeline rather than the authors' work. The sample lists more than 140,000 distinct CDR3 sequences; 3.5% to 5% were seen once. The total RNA was obtained from whole blood that was not fractionated. CDR3 length: 15 residues. Trimming at V came to 4 bases and at J to 4 bases, leaving 5 bases not matched to a gene. In germline, CDR1 is SGDLS, CDR2 YYNGEE. General study results and limits: DPC sensitization left the count of TCRs above 1 in 1000 unchanged.

For this clonotype: The antigen is unknown.

This receptor was obtained from a female donor in good health. J is TRBJ1-1 and V is TRBV9, with 12 bases that match TRBD1. In DNA, the CDR3 is TGTGCCAGCAGCCCCGGGACAGGGGGCGGCACTGAAGCTTTCTTT. Its translation: CASSPGTGGGTEAFF. Full variable domain (missing parts from reference TRBV9 and TRBJ1-1): DSGVTQTPKHLITATGQRVTLRCSPRSGDLSVYWYQQSLDQGLQFLIQYYNGEERAKGNILERFSAQQFPDLHSELNLSSLELGDSALYFCASSPGTGGGTEAFFGQGTRLTVV.